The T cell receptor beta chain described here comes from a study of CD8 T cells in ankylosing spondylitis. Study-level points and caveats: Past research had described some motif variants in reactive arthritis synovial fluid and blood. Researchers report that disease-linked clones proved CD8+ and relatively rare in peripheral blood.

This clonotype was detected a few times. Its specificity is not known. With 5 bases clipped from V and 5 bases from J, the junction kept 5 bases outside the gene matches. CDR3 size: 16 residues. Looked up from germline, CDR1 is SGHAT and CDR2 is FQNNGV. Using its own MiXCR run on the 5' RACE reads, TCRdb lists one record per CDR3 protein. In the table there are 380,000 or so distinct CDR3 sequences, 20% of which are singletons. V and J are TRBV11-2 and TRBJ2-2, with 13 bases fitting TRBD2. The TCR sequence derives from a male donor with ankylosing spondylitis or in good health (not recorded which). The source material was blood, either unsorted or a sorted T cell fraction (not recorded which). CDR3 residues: CASSPGLAGLTGELFF. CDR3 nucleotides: TGTGCCAGCAGCCCGGGACTAGCGGGGCTAACCGGGGAGCTGTTTTTT.